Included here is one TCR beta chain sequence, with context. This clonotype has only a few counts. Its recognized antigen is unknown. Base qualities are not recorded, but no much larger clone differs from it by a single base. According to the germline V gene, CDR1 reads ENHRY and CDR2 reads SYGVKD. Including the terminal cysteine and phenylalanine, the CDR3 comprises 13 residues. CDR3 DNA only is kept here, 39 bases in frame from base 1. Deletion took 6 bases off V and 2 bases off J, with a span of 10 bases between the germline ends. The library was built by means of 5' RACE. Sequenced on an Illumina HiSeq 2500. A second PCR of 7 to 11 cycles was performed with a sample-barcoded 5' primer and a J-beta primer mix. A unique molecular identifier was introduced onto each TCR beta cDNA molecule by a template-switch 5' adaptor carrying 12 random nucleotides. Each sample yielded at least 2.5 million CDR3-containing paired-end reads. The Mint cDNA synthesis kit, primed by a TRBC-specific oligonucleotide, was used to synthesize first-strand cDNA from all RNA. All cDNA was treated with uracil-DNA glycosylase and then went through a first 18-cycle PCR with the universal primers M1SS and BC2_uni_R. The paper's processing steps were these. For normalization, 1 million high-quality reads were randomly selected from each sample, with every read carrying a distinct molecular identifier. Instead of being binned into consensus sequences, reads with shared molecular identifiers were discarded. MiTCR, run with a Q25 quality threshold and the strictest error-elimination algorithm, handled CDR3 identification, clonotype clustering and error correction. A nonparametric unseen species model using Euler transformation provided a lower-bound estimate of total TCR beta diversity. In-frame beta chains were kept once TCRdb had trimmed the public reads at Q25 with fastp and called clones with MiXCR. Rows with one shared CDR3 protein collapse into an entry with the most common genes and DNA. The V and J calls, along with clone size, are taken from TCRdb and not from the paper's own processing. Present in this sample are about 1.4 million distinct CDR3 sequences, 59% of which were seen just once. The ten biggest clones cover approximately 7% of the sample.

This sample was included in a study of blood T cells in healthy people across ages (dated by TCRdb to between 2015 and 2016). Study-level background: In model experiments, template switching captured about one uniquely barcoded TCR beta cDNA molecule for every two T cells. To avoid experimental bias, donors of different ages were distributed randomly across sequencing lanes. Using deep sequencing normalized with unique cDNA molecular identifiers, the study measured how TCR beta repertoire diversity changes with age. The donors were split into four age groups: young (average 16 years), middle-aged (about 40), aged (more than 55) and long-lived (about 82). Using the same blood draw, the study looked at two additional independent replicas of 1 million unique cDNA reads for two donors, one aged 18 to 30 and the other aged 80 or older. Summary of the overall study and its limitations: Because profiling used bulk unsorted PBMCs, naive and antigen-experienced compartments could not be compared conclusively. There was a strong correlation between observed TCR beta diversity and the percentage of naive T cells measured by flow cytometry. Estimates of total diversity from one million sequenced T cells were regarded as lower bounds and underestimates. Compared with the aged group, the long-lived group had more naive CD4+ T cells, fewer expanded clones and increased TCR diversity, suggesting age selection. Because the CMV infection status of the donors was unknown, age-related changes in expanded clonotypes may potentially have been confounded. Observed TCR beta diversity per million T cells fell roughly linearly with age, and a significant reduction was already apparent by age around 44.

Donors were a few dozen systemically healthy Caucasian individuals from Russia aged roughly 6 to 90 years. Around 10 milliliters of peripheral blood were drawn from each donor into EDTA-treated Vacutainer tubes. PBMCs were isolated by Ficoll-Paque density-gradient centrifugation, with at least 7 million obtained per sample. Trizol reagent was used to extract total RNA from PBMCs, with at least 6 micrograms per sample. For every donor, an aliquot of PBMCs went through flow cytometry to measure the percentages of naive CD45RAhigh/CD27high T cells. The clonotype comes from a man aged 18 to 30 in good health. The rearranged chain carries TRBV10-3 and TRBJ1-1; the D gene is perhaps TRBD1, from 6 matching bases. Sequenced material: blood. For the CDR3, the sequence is CAISLDSNTEAFF. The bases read TGTGCCATCAGCTTGGACAGCAACACTGAAGCTTTCTTT.